Listed below are T cell receptor beta chains from one sample, sequenced in a study of ipilimumab plus nivolumab after autologous stem cell transplantation. TCRdb's table, derived via immunoSEQ multiplex PCR, lists solely in-frame clones and lacks some. Altogether 4,000 to 6,000 clones are present, under 70% being singletons, with the ten largest covering 28%. The starting material was PBMCs, obtained in a trial of ipilimumab plus nivolumab as post-transplant consolidation. The receptors derive from a male donor with multiple myeloma. Both conserved end residues are part of each CDR3. The D gene is left open where the match is weak. Clone size appears in some rows only: once, few, many, or a class for an expanded clone.

clone_size	j_call	d_call	v_call	cdr3_nt	cdr3_aa
.	TRBJ2-3	.	TRBV9	TGTGCCAGCAGCGTAAGGTCCGGGGAATGGGGCACAGATACGCAGTATTTT	CASSVRSGEWGTDTQYF
.	TRBJ2-6	.	TRBV13	TGTGCCAGCAGCCGACTGTTTGGGAGCTCTGGGGCCAACGTCCTGACTTTC	CASSRLFGSSGANVLTF
.	TRBJ1-2	.	TRBV27	TGTGCCAGCAGACGCGGACACGGGGCCGCCATGGGCTACACCTTC	CASRRGHGAAMGYTF
.	TRBJ2-7	.	TRBV20-1	TGCAGTGCGCAATTTTACGAGCAGTACTTC	CSAQFYEQYF
medium-sized	TRBJ1-2	TRBD1	TRBV19	TGTGCCAGTACTGAGACAGGGGACGCATCTTATGGCTACACCTTC	CASTETGDASYGYTF
.	TRBJ2-5	.	TRBV18	TGTGCCAGCTCACCCATGCTAGAGACCCAGTACTTC	CASSPMLETQYF
.	TRBJ1-3	.	TRBV11-2	TGTGCCAGCAGCACCCCCAGGGGACCAGGTGGAAACACCATATATTTT	CASSTPRGPGGNTIYF
.	TRBJ2-1	.	TRBV27	TGTGCCAGCAGTTTTGGGGCTAGCACCGGCGATGAGCAGTTCTTC	CASSFGASTGDEQFF
few	TRBJ1-5	.	TRBV6-1	TGTGCCAGCAGTAAAGACGCCTTCGGGGATCAGCCCCAGCATTTT	CASSKDAFGDQPQHF
few	TRBJ2-1	.	TRBV4-2	TGTGCCAGCAGCCAAGATGGCGGTAGTGAGCAGTTCTTC	CASSQDGGSEQFF
.	TRBJ2-7	TRBD2	TRBV28	TGTGCCAGCAGTCTCAGACTAGCGGGAGTTTTCGAGCAGTACTTC	CASSLRLAGVFEQYF
medium-sized	TRBJ1-2	.	TRBV7-2	TGTGCCAGCAGCCCCCGGGGAGCTAACTATGGCTACACCTTC	CASSPRGANYGYTF
few	TRBJ2-3	TRBD2	TRBV10-3	TGTGCCATCAGTGATCCGAAGGGACTAGGGGTTGGCACAGATACGCAGTATTTT	CAISDPKGLGVGTDTQYF
few	TRBJ2-1	TRBD1	TRBV27	TGTGCCAGCAGTGTGGGACAGGGACCTGAGCAGTTCTTC	CASSVGQGPEQFF
few	TRBJ1-1	.	TRBV4-1	TGCGCCAGCAGCCACAAGGATAACGACGGTGAAGCTTTCTTT	CASSHKDNDGEAFF
.	TRBJ1-2	.	TRBV5-6	TGTGCCAGCAGCTTGGAGGGCTTAAACTATGGCTACACCTTC	CASSLEGLNYGYTF
.	TRBJ1-4	.	TRBV7-9	TGTGCCAGCAGCCCCTGGCACGTTACTAATGAAAAACTGTTTTTT	CASSPWHVTNEKLFF
.	TRBJ1-1	.	TRBV7-9	TGTGCCAGCAGCACTACGTTAGCTTTCTTT	CASSTTLAFF
.	TRBJ2-7	.	TRBV27	TGTGCCAGCAGTTCGATCCGGGACAACTACGAGCAGTACTTC	CASSSIRDNYEQYF
once	TRBJ2-7	TRBD2	TRBV6-5	TGTGCCAGCAGTTATGAAGCGGGAGGGGGGCGCGAGCAGTACTTC	CASSYEAGGGREQYF
.	TRBJ1-6	TRBD1	TRBV6-1	TGTGCCAGCAGTGTTAGACAGGGCCGTAATTCACCCCTCCACTTT	CASSVRQGRNSPLHF
.	TRBJ2-7	.	TRBV21-1	TGTGCCAGCAGCAAAGGGGTAGCGGTGTCCTACGAGCAGTACTTC	CASSKGVAVSYEQYF
.	TRBJ2-4	.	TRBV11-2	TGCGCCAGCAGCCCTTCGGCCGATAACATTCAGTACTTC	CASSPSADNIQYF